Below, 26 T cell receptor beta chains from the same sample are listed, as sequenced in a study of shared clonotypes between healthy human individuals. Sequenced by immunoSEQ multiplex PCR; TCRdb stores in-frame clones only, minus some. The table has over a million clones, roughly 97% seen once. Sequenced: naive CD4+ T cells sorted from blood. Regarding subset: CD45RA+ positively selected. These receptor sequences come from a man aged 25-45 years in good health.

The rearrangement links TRBV7-6 to TRBJ1-1; D not certain. V was pared by 1 base and J by 7 bases, with 10 bases between. This CDR3 region has 13 residues. Germline V gene sequence: CDR1 SGHVS, CDR2 FNYEAQ. The CDR3 reads CASSLGGSGEAFF. For the CDR3, the DNA is TGTGCCAGCAGCTTAGGGGGTAGTGGTGAAGCTTTCTTT.

The V gene is TRBV5-4, the J gene TRBJ2-7, with 7 nucleotides matching TRBD1. Looked up from germline, CDR1 is SGHNT and CDR2 is YYREEE (reference sequence). This CDR3 contains 15 residues. V was pared by 4 bases and J by 1 base, with 8 bases of the junction left unmatched. DNA for the CDR3: TGTGCCAGCAGCATAGGGACAGACAGTTCCTACGAGCAGTACTTC. Translated: CASSIGTDSSYEQYF.

This clone is a singleton in its sample. The J gene is TRBJ1-3, the V gene TRBV25-1, with D unclear. Trimming took off 3 bases at V and 4 bases at J, with 16 bases between the two ends. This CDR3 contains 16 residues. CDR1 and CDR2 from the germline V gene are MGHDK and SYGVNS. The CDR3 is CASSDYGRSTGNTIYF. The CDR3, as DNA: TGTGCCAGCAGTGACTACGGCAGGTCAACAGGAAACACCATATATTTT.

The gene calls are TRBV5-1 and TRBJ2-1, with 9 bases identical to TRBD1. This CDR3 is 13 amino acids long. The V segment lost 0 bases and the J segment 16 bases; nucleotides outside the gene matches: 8. CDR1 is SGHRS, CDR2 YFSETQ, per germline. CDR3 DNA: TGCGCCAGCAGCTTGGCAGTTTACAGGGGGCTCTTCTTC. Translated: CASSLAVYRGLFF.

The chain couples TRBV10-3 to TRBJ2-2; possibly TRBD1 for D (6 bases). Trimming removed 7 bases at V and 6 bases at J, with 15 bases between. The CDR3 is 14 amino acids. Germline CDR1 is ENHRY and CDR2 is SYGVKD. In DNA form, the CDR3 reads TGTGCCATCATGGACAGCGACGATCCCGGGGAGCTGTTTTTT. It codes for CAIMDSDDPGELFF.

The CDR3 reads CAIRTGEEQFF. The CDR3 DNA follows: TGTGCCATCAGGACAGGGGAAGAGCAGTTCTTC. V gene TRBV10-3 combines with J gene TRBJ2-1; 8 nucleotides line up with TRBD1. CDR1 and CDR2 (germline): ENHRY, SYGVKD. With V trimmed by 6 bases and J by 10 bases, 2 bases remained unmatched. This CDR3 has 11 amino acids.

The genes are TRBV6-1 and TRBJ2-3, with 9 bases aligning to TRBD1. The CDR3 consists of 16 residues. V lost 1 base to trimming and J lost 2 bases; unmatched junction nucleotides: 4. The germline V gene has CDR1 MNHNS and CDR2 SASEGT. CDR3: CASSEGGTGYTDTQYF. CDR3 sequence (DNA): TGTGCCAGCAGTGAAGGTGGGACAGGGTACACAGATACGCAGTATTTT.

This chain links TRBV7-8 with TRBJ2-7; 14 positions agree with TRBD2. After removal of 4 bases from V and 0 bases from J, the junction contained 8 bases not matched to a gene. The CDR3 consists of 18 residues. CDR1 is SGHVS and CDR2 is FQNEAQ in the germline V gene. CDR3 bases: TGTGCCAGCAGCTCACCGGGACTAGCGGGAGTGGGCTCCTACGAGCAGTACTTC. Translation gives CASSSPGLAGVGSYEQYF.

This chain links TRBV7-9 with TRBJ2-1; 9 positions match TRBD2. V was clipped by 5 bases and J by 8 bases; unmatched bases: 13. The CDR3 covers 16 residues. The germline CDR1 and CDR2 sequences are SEHNR and FQNEAQ (reference sequence). The CDR3 spells CASSPPRAGGQHEQFF. CDR3 sequence (DNA): TGTGCCAGCAGCCCGCCGAGGGCGGGAGGGCAGCATGAGCAGTTCTTC.

The rearrangement uses TRBV11-1 and TRBJ2-2; 7 bases are a match to TRBD1. This CDR3 region has 17 residues. V gave up 6 bases and J gave up 5 bases; unmatched junction bases: 15. Germline lookup yields CDR1 SGHAT and CDR2 FQDESV (reference sequence). CDR3 in DNA: TGTGCCAGCAGGACACCCGACAGGGCCTTGGAGACCGGGGAGCTGTTTTTT. This encodes CASRTPDRALETGELFF.

The chain links TRBV15 to TRBJ1-4; D may be TRBD1 (5 bases). The V end was cut by 0 bases, the J end by 2 bases, with 10 bases between. Germline-derived CDR1 and CDR2 are LNHNV and YYDKDF (reference sequence). This CDR3 comprises 16 residues. This CDR3 is CATSREPQATNEKLFF. CDR3 in DNA: TGTGCCACCAGCAGAGAACCACAGGCCACTAATGAAAAACTGTTTTTT.

This chain connects TRBV7-8 to TRBJ2-7, with TRBD1 identical over 9 bases. The CDR3 spans 15 residues. Germline values: CDR1 SGHVS, CDR2 FQNEAQ. Unmatched junction bases numbered 6, after V lost 2 bases and J lost 4 bases. CDR3 bases: TGTGCCAGCAGCTTAACGGACAGGGGAGGATACGAGCAGTACTTC. Translating gives CASSLTDRGGYEQYF.

This clone was counted a single time. The junction differs from germline at one of its ends, possibly a read error. The rearrangement uses TRBV14 and TRBJ2-7; D possibly corresponds to TRBD2 (7 bases). Germline CDR1 and CDR2: SGHDN and FVKESK. This CDR3 is 13 amino acids long. The CDR3 nucleotides read TGTGCCAGCAGCCTTCTCGACGGGGGGCTTAGGGACTTC. This translates into CASSLLDGGLRDF. Complete variable domain (other parts from reference TRBV14 and TRBJ2-7): EAGVTQFPSHSVIEKGQTVTLRCDPISGHDNLYWYRRVMGKEIKFLLHFVKESKQDESGMPNNRFLAERTGGTYSTLKVQPAELEDSGVYFCASSLLDGGLRDFGPGTRLTVT.

The rearrangement joins TRBV9 to TRBJ1-4; TRBD1 matches at 8 bases. Germline CDR1 reads SGDLS; CDR2 reads YYNGEE. V lost 2 bases to trimming and J lost 8 bases; unmatched junction nucleotides: 11. The CDR3 totals 16 residues. DNA of the CDR3: TGTGCCAGCAGCGTTGGTACAGGACAGGGCTGGGAAAAACTGTTTTTT. This sequence encodes CASSVGTGQGWEKLFF.

This chain links TRBV28 with TRBJ2-7, with 11 nucleotides matching TRBD1. This CDR3 contains 15 residues. Trimming took 6 bases from V and 0 from J; bases not matched to a gene: 4. Germline V gene sequence: CDR1 MDHEN, CDR2 SYDVKM. Written as DNA, the CDR3 is TGTGCCAGCAGAGGACAGGGGGCTACCTCCTACGAGCAGTACTTC. Translated, it gives CASRGQGATSYEQYF.

This sequence joins TRBV7-8 and TRBJ1-2; D is uncertain. Germline lookup yields CDR1 SGHVS and CDR2 FQNEAQ. The CDR3 covers 15 residues. V lost 5 bases and J lost 8, with 21 bases in between. Here the CDR3 reads CASSDKTGVSGGYTF. CDR3 bases: TGTGCCAGCAGCGACAAAACGGGAGTCTCTGGAGGCTACACCTTC.

The DNA for the CDR3 is TGTGCCAGCAGTGCCCTGACAGGGGGCCTGGAGACCCAGTACTTC. Its translation is CASSALTGGLETQYF. The chain couples TRBV6-1 to TRBJ2-5; 10 bases are shared with TRBD1. This CDR3 has 15 residues. The germline V gene has CDR1 MNHNS and CDR2 SASEGT. Trimming cost V 4 bases and J 5 bases; bases outside gene matches: 7.

The chain couples TRBV5-1 to TRBJ2-7; 8 bases align to TRBD2. This CDR3 region has 15 residues. The trim removed 0 bases at V and 3 bases at J, leaving 5 bases unmatched. Germline V gene lookup returns CDR1 SGHRS and CDR2 YFSETQ. The CDR3 loop is CASSLVAGGDYEQYF. The CDR3, as DNA: TGCGCCAGCAGCTTGGTCGCGGGGGGAGACTACGAGCAGTACTTC. Full variable domain (remainder filled in from reference TRBV5-1 and TRBJ2-7): KAGVTQTPRYLIKTRGQQVTLSCSPISGHRSVSWYQQTPGQGLQFLFEYFSETQRNKGNFPGRFSGRQFSNSRSEMNVSTLELGDSALYLCASSLVAGGDYEQYFGPGTRLTVT.

The chain couples TRBV9 to TRBJ2-3, with TRBD2 matching 12 bases. Losses at the gene ends were 0 bases for V and 8 bases for J; bases not matched to a gene: 10. This CDR3 is built from 17 residues. CDR1 and CDR2 from the germline V gene are SGDLS and YYNGEE. CDR3 nucleotides: TGTGCCAGCAGCGTAGCACTAGCGGGAGGATCCCACTCTACGCAGTATTTT. This translates into CASSVALAGGSHSTQYF.

The gene calls are TRBV7-9 and TRBJ2-6; D may match TRBD1 or TRBD2 (6 bases each). Trimming took off 8 bases at V and 1 base at J, with 15 bases between the two ends. The CDR3 consists of 16 residues. Germline V gene data show CDR1 as SEHNR and CDR2 as FQNEAQ (reference sequence). CDR3 DNA sequence: TGTGCCAGCGGACATCCGGGGGCGTCTGGGGCCAACGTCCTGACTTTC. Translation: CASGHPGASGANVLTF.

The rearrangement joins TRBV7-8 to TRBJ2-1; unclear D gene. Trimming removed 7 bases at V and 6 bases at J, with 10 bases between. Germline V lookup: CDR1 SGHVS, CDR2 FQNEAQ. CDR3 size: 12 residues. CDR3 sequence (DNA): TGTGCCAGCATCTCCCGAAGCAATGAGCAGTTCTTC. Residues: CASISRSNEQFF.

This clone was seen once. Written as DNA, the CDR3 is TGTGCCAGCAGGCGGGACTACCACAATGAGCAGTTCTTC. It codes for CASRRDYHNEQFF. This chain connects TRBV2 to TRBJ2-1, with 7 bases that match TRBD2. The V gene's germline CDR1 is SNHLY and CDR2 FYNNEI. The length of the CDR3 is 13 residues. V gave up 6 bases and J gave up 5 bases; unmatched junction bases: 4.

This clone is a singleton in its sample. This CDR3 is CASSSPGQGPDTQYF. CDR3 coding DNA: TGTGCCAGCAGTTCCCCGGGACAGGGTCCAGATACGCAGTATTTT. The J gene is TRBJ2-3, the V gene TRBV28; 9 nucleotides agree with TRBD1. V lost 4 bases and J lost 4; bases outside the gene matches: 6. Per germline, CDR1 MDHEN and CDR2 SYDVKM. This CDR3 is built from 15 residues.

This sequence joins TRBV6-5 and TRBJ2-1; D is possibly TRBD1 (6 bases). Germline V gene sequence: CDR1 MNHEY, CDR2 SVGAGI. The CDR3 has 15 residues. Deletions cut 6 bases from V and 9 bases from J, with 21 bases between. The CDR3 DNA sequence: TGTGCCAGCAGAGAACAGGGACGCGACGTGAGTGAGCAGTTCTTC. Translated, it gives CASREQGRDVSEQFF.

The J gene is TRBJ2-1, the V gene TRBV4-1; 13 positions agree with TRBD2. After removal of 2 bases from V and 5 bases from J, the junction contained 3 bases not matched to a gene. Germline CDR1 reads MGHRA; CDR2 reads YSYEKL. The CDR3 totals 16 residues. Here the CDR3 DNA reads TGCGCCAGCAGCCAACCGGGACTAGCGGGAAACAATGAGCAGTTCTTC. Its translation: CASSQPGLAGNNEQFF.

In this sample, this clone turned up once. The J gene is TRBJ2-1, the V gene TRBV10-1, with 11 bases matching TRBD2. Trimming took 8 bases from V and 7 from J; bases not matched to a gene: 10. CDR3 length equals 15 residues. Germline CDR1 is WNHNN and CDR2 is SYGVQD (reference sequence). CDR3 nucleotides: TGCGCCAGCGCCGAAGGACTAGCGGGTTTAAATGAGCAGTTCTTC. Its protein product is CASAEGLAGLNEQFF.